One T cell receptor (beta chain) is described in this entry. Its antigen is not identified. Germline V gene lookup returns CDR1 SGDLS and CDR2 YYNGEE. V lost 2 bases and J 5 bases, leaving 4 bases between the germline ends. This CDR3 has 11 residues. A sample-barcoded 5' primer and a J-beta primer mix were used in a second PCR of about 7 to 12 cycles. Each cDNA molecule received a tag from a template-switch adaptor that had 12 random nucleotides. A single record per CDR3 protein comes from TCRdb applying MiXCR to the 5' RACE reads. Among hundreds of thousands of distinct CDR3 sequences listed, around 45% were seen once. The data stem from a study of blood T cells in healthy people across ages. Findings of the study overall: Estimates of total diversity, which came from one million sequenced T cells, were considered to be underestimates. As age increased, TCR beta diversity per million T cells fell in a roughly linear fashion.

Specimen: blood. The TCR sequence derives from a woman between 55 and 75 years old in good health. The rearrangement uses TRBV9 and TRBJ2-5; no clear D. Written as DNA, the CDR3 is TGTGCCAGCAGCGTGGATGAGACCCAGTACTTC. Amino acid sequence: CASSVDETQYF.